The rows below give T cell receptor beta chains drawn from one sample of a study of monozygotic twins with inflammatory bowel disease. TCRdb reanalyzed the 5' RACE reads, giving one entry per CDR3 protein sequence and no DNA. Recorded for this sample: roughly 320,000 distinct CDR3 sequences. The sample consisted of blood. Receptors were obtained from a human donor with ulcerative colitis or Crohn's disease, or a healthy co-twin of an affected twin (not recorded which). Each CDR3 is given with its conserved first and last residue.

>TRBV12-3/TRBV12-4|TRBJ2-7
CASSLEGRVGYEQYF
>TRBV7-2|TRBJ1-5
CASSLERVGNQPQHF
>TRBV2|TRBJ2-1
CASSWGNEQFF
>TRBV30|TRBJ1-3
CAWSVRGAGNTIYF
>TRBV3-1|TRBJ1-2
CASSPSLTGSPHGYTF
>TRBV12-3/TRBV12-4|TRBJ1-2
CASSSIDRAPYGYTF
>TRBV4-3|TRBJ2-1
CASSQDWREHEQFF
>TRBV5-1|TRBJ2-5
CASSLGGILASTQYF
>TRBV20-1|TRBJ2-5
CSAPAFPQETQYF
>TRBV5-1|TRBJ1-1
CASSLSQTNTEAFF
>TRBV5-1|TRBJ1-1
CASSLVNTEAFF
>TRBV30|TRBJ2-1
CAWTLPGGSYNEQFF
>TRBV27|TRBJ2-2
CASGGDYNTGELFF
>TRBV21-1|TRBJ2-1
CASSRQEPVSYNEQFF
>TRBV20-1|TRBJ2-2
CSAWDRGLPGELFF
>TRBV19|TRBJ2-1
CASSPRHPTYNEQFF
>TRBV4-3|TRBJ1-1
CASSQDLVGEKAFF
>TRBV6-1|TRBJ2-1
CASSRGQGGTYNEQFF
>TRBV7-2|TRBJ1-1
CASSPGTGVWGTEAFF
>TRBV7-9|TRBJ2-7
CASSATGGGPRYEQYF
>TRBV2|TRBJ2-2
CARRMEGLAGELFF
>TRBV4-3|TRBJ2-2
CASSQDRASGRELFF
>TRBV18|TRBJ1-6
CASSPLGQGGNSPLHF